The T cell receptor beta chain described here comes from a study of T cells in Graves' hyperthyroidism and ophthalmopathy. Many counts were recorded for this clonotype. Its antigen is undetermined. Germline V gene data show CDR1 as MNHEY and CDR2 as SVGAGI. This CDR3 has 15 amino acids. V shed 4 bases and J shed 2 bases, with 15 bases lying between them. Each diagnosis was grounded in clinical symptoms, serum thyroxine and TRAb, thyroid ultrasound, and orbital computed tomography. TCR beta CDR3 sequences were amplified from RNA transcripts. In the first-round RT-PCR of the TCR CDR3, the HTBI primer set was used. TCRdb reanalysed the multiplex PCR reads using MiXCR and keeps one entry per CDR3 protein. The table includes fewer than 350,000 distinct CDR3 sequences, less than 20% detected once. Study-level results: A model using 13 V-J features told ophthalmopathy apart from stable hyperthyroidism.

Sample: blood. The TCR sequence derives from a woman aged 35 to 49 with Graves' ophthalmopathy. The V call is TRBV6-5, the J call TRBJ2-7, with a possible D match to TRBD2 (6 bases). Here the CDR3 DNA reads TGTGCCAGCAGTTGGGGACTTCTAAATACCTACGAGCAGTACTTC. Its protein product is CASSWGLLNTYEQYF.